This is a list of T cell receptor beta chains from one sample in a study of T cells in Graves' hyperthyroidism and ophthalmopathy. TCRdb processed the multiplex PCR reads anew with MiXCR; each CDR3 protein has one entry. In the table there are about 290,000 distinct CDR3 sequences, approximately 14% of which are singletons. The sample comprised blood. Source of these receptors: a woman between 45 and 65 years old with Graves' hyperthyroidism that later progressed to Graves' ophthalmopathy. CDR3s include the opening cysteine and the closing phenylalanine or tryptophan. The order of the fields is V gene, D gene, J gene, clone size, CDR3 DNA, CDR3 protein. The D gene is left open where the match is weak. Expanded clones are given a class, and other clones once, few, many or no size at all.

V gene: TRBV2; D gene: -; J gene: TRBJ2-1; clone size: many; CDR3 DNA: TGTGCCAGCAGACGCTCCTACAATGAGCAGTTCTTC; CDR3 protein: CASRRSYNEQFF
V gene: TRBV18; D gene: -; J gene: TRBJ2-2; clone size: many; CDR3 DNA: TGTGCCAGCTCACCATATGGCGACGGGGAGCTGTTTTTT; CDR3 protein: CASSPYGDGELFF
V gene: TRBV5-6; D gene: TRBD1; J gene: TRBJ1-2; clone size: many; CDR3 DNA: TGTGCCAGCAGTACAGGGGAAACTAACTATGGCTACACCTTC; CDR3 protein: CASSTGETNYGYTF
V gene: TRBV5-1; D gene: -; J gene: TRBJ1-3; clone size: -; CDR3 DNA: TGCGCCAGCAGCTTGGAGCCCGACCCTGGAGCCACCATATATTTT; CDR3 protein: CASSLEPDPGATIYF
V gene: TRBV27; D gene: -; J gene: TRBJ2-7; clone size: -; CDR3 DNA: TGTGCCAGTAGTGAACGGGGTTTCATCTCCTACGAGCAGTACTTC; CDR3 protein: CASSERGFISYEQYF
V gene: TRBV2; D gene: TRBD1; J gene: TRBJ2-7; clone size: many; CDR3 DNA: TGTGCCAGCAGGACCGGGACAGGGAGTCCCTACGAGCAGTACTTC; CDR3 protein: CASRTGTGSPYEQYF
V gene: TRBV20-1; D gene: TRBD2; J gene: TRBJ2-5; clone size: many; CDR3 DNA: TGCAGTGCTAGAGATCTAGCGGGGTTCCAAGAGACCCAGTACTTC; CDR3 protein: CSARDLAGFQETQYF
V gene: TRBV28; D gene: -; J gene: TRBJ1-1; clone size: few; CDR3 DNA: TGTGCCGGCTGGCTTCTAGAGAACACTGAAGCTTTCTTT; CDR3 protein: CAGWLLENTEAFF
V gene: TRBV20-1; D gene: TRBD2; J gene: TRBJ2-5; clone size: many; CDR3 DNA: TGCAGTGCTGACGGACTAGCGGGAGACCAAGAGACCCAGTACTTC; CDR3 protein: CSADGLAGDQETQYF
V gene: TRBV5-8; D gene: -; J gene: TRBJ1-1; clone size: few; CDR3 DNA: TGTGCCAGCAGCTTTGGCATCCGGGGGCAGGCTGAAGCTTTCTTT; CDR3 protein: CASSFGIRGQAEAFF
V gene: TRBV3-1; D gene: -; J gene: TRBJ1-6; clone size: many; CDR3 DNA: TGTGCCAGCAGTCTCGCCCGGAATTCACCCCTCCACTTT; CDR3 protein: CASSLARNSPLHF
V gene: TRBV6-1; D gene: TRBD1; J gene: TRBJ2-5; clone size: many; CDR3 DNA: TGTGCCAGCAGTACAGGGGGGAGGGAGACCCAGTACTTC; CDR3 protein: CASSTGGRETQYF
V gene: TRBV28; D gene: -; J gene: TRBJ2-7; clone size: many; CDR3 DNA: TGTGCCAGCAGTGAAGGGACGGTCTCCTACGAGCAGTACTTC; CDR3 protein: CASSEGTVSYEQYF
V gene: TRBV5-1; D gene: TRBD2; J gene: TRBJ2-1; clone size: -; CDR3 DNA: TGCGCCAGCAGCCCTTCGACTAGCGGCGTTCCGTACAATGAGCAGTTCTTC; CDR3 protein: CASSPSTSGVPYNEQFF
V gene: TRBV7-9; D gene: TRBD1; J gene: TRBJ2-5; clone size: many; CDR3 DNA: TGTGCCGAAACAGGGGGGCAAGAGACCCAGTACTTC; CDR3 protein: CAETGGQETQYF
V gene: TRBV7-7; D gene: -; J gene: TRBJ2-1; clone size: -; CDR3 DNA: TGTGCTAGCAGCTCCGGAGGGCCTTCCTACAATGAGCAGTTCTTC; CDR3 protein: CASSSGGPSYNEQFF
V gene: TRBV15; D gene: -; J gene: TRBJ1-3; clone size: -; CDR3 DNA: TGTGCCACCAGCAGAGATCAGTCCTCTGGAAACACCATATATTTT; CDR3 protein: CATSRDQSSGNTIYF
V gene: TRBV10-3; D gene: TRBD2; J gene: TRBJ2-7; clone size: many; CDR3 DNA: TGTGCCATCAGTGTTACTAGCGGGGGGGGCCACGAGCAGTACTTC; CDR3 protein: CAISVTSGGGHEQYF
V gene: TRBV7-9; D gene: TRBD2; J gene: TRBJ2-3; clone size: -; CDR3 DNA: TGTGCCAGCAGCTTAGGTAATCGCGGGAGGAGTAGCACAGATACGCAGTATTTT; CDR3 protein: CASSLGNRGRSSTDTQYF
V gene: TRBV29-1; D gene: -; J gene: TRBJ2-2; clone size: many; CDR3 DNA: TGCAGCGTTGTGGGGGATAACACCGGGGAGCTGTTTTTT; CDR3 protein: CSVVGDNTGELFF
V gene: TRBV11-3; D gene: -; J gene: TRBJ1-1; clone size: many; CDR3 DNA: TGTGCCAGCAGCTTAGAACAGGGAAGCACTGAAGCTTTCTTT; CDR3 protein: CASSLEQGSTEAFF
V gene: TRBV2; D gene: TRBD2; J gene: TRBJ2-2; clone size: many; CDR3 DNA: TGTGCCAGCAGTGAAGCAGGGCTAGCGGCCGGGGAGCTGTTTTTT; CDR3 protein: CASSEAGLAAGELFF
V gene: TRBV28; D gene: -; J gene: TRBJ2-1; clone size: many; CDR3 DNA: TGTGCCAGCAGTTCATATCGGTCCTGGTTCTTC; CDR3 protein: CASSSYRSWFF
V gene: TRBV20-1; D gene: TRBD1; J gene: TRBJ2-7; clone size: many; CDR3 DNA: TGCAGTGCCCCCGAGGCAGGGGGCCTATACGAGCAGTACTTC; CDR3 protein: CSAPEAGGLYEQYF
V gene: TRBV30; D gene: -; J gene: TRBJ1-1; clone size: many; CDR3 DNA: TGTGCCTGGAGTCGGCGTAAGAACACTGAAGCTTTCTTT; CDR3 protein: CAWSRRKNTEAFF
V gene: TRBV5-1; D gene: -; J gene: TRBJ1-3; clone size: few; CDR3 DNA: TGCGCCAGCAGCTTGGGGAGTACGGATGGAAACACCATATATTTT; CDR3 protein: CASSLGSTDGNTIYF
V gene: TRBV9; D gene: TRBD1; J gene: TRBJ1-1; clone size: few; CDR3 DNA: TGTGCCAGCAGCGTAGAACCCGGGACAGGAATGAACACTGAAGCTTTCTTT; CDR3 protein: CASSVEPGTGMNTEAFF
V gene: TRBV28; D gene: -; J gene: TRBJ2-7; clone size: many; CDR3 DNA: TGTGCCAGCACTACCCCAGGCTACCACGAGCAGTACTTC; CDR3 protein: CASTTPGYHEQYF
V gene: TRBV27; D gene: -; J gene: TRBJ1-2; clone size: many; CDR3 DNA: TGTGCCAGCAGTTTAAACCCCGGGGCATTCGGATTTAACTATGGCTACACCTTC; CDR3 protein: CASSLNPGAFGFNYGYTF
V gene: TRBV6-1; D gene: -; J gene: TRBJ2-2; clone size: -; CDR3 DNA: TGTGCCACCCGAAGGACCGGGGAGCTGTTTTTT; CDR3 protein: CATRRTGELFF
V gene: TRBV12-3/TRBV12-4; D gene: -; J gene: TRBJ1-5; clone size: many; CDR3 DNA: TGTGCCAGCAGTTTCGCAGGGATTCAGCCCCAGCATTTT; CDR3 protein: CASSFAGIQPQHF
V gene: TRBV11-2; D gene: TRBD2; J gene: TRBJ2-3; clone size: many; CDR3 DNA: TGTGCCAGCAGCTTCCTAGCGGGAGGGGAAGATACGCAGTATTTT; CDR3 protein: CASSFLAGGEDTQYF
V gene: TRBV11-2; D gene: -; J gene: TRBJ2-2; clone size: -; CDR3 DNA: TGTGCCAGCAGCTCCAACCGGGAGCTGTTTTTT; CDR3 protein: CASSSNRELFF
V gene: TRBV7-9; D gene: TRBD2; J gene: TRBJ2-1; clone size: many; CDR3 DNA: TGTGCCAGCAGTCGGGACTCTAGCGGGGGGCGGGGTGAGCAGTTCTTC; CDR3 protein: CASSRDSSGGRGEQFF
V gene: TRBV14; D gene: TRBD1; J gene: TRBJ2-7; clone size: few; CDR3 DNA: TGTGCCAGCAGCCCGGGGGACAGGGGGTCTTACGAGCAGTACTTC; CDR3 protein: CASSPGDRGSYEQYF
V gene: TRBV28; D gene: TRBD2; J gene: TRBJ2-1; clone size: many; CDR3 DNA: TGTGCCAGCGGGGGACTAGCGGATTACAATGAGCAGTTCTTC; CDR3 protein: CASGGLADYNEQFF
V gene: TRBV6-1; D gene: -; J gene: TRBJ1-1; clone size: many; CDR3 DNA: TGTGCCAGCAGAGGCGCTACCTGGCGAGCTTTCTTT; CDR3 protein: CASRGATWRAFF
V gene: TRBV12-3/TRBV12-4; D gene: -; J gene: TRBJ2-2; clone size: few; CDR3 DNA: TGTGCCAGCAGTTTAGATGCAACCGGGGAGCTGTTTTTT; CDR3 protein: CASSLDATGELFF
V gene: TRBV7-9; D gene: -; J gene: TRBJ2-1; clone size: many; CDR3 DNA: TGTGCCAGCAGCTTAATCAATAATGAGCAGTTCTTC; CDR3 protein: CASSLINNEQFF
V gene: TRBV15; D gene: TRBD2; J gene: TRBJ2-1; clone size: few; CDR3 DNA: TGTGCCACCAGCAGAGATAAGGCTAGCGGGAGGGCCGGGGAGCAGTTCTTC; CDR3 protein: CATSRDKASGRAGEQFF
V gene: TRBV19; D gene: TRBD1; J gene: TRBJ1-5; clone size: -; CDR3 DNA: TGTGCCAGTAGCCAGGACAGGGGGCGCGTACGTCAGCCCCAGCATTTT; CDR3 protein: CASSQDRGRVRQPQHF
V gene: TRBV7-3; D gene: -; J gene: TRBJ2-7; clone size: many; CDR3 DNA: TGTGCCAGCAGTCCTCATGGGACGCCCTGGGAGGAGCAGTACTTC; CDR3 protein: CASSPHGTPWEEQYF
V gene: TRBV4-1; D gene: TRBD1; J gene: TRBJ2-5; clone size: many; CDR3 DNA: TGCGCCAGCAGCCAGGGGACAGTGGGGGAGACCCAGTACTTC; CDR3 protein: CASSQGTVGETQYF
V gene: TRBV30; D gene: TRBD1; J gene: TRBJ2-7; clone size: many; CDR3 DNA: TGTGCCTGGAGTGTAGGGGCAGGGGGACGGGACGAGCAGTACTTC; CDR3 protein: CAWSVGAGGRDEQYF
V gene: TRBV5-6; D gene: -; J gene: TRBJ2-7; clone size: many; CDR3 DNA: TGTGCCAGCAGCTTAGCTACGAGCTCCTACGAGCAGTACTTC; CDR3 protein: CASSLATSSYEQYF
V gene: TRBV5-1; D gene: -; J gene: TRBJ2-1; clone size: few; CDR3 DNA: TGCGCCAGCTCGAGGGCCTACAATGAGCAGCTCTTC; CDR3 protein: CASSRAYNEQLF
V gene: TRBV28; D gene: TRBD2; J gene: TRBJ2-7; clone size: few; CDR3 DNA: TGTGCCAGCAGCCCTCTAGCGGGAGCAGATCGCGAGCAGTACTTC; CDR3 protein: CASSPLAGADREQYF
V gene: TRBV7-8; D gene: -; J gene: TRBJ2-3; clone size: -; CDR3 DNA: TGTGCCAGCAGCTTAGCCTTACAGATAACAGATACGCAGTATTTT; CDR3 protein: CASSLALQITDTQYF
V gene: TRBV28; D gene: TRBD1; J gene: TRBJ2-3; clone size: -; CDR3 DNA: TGTGCTTGCAGGGACAGAAGCACAGATACGCAGTATTTT; CDR3 protein: CACRDRSTDTQYF
V gene: TRBV28; D gene: TRBD1; J gene: TRBJ1-1; clone size: many; CDR3 DNA: TGTGCCAGCAGCCCCGCCGGCAGGGGGGACACTGAAGCTTTCTTT; CDR3 protein: CASSPAGRGDTEAFF
V gene: TRBV14; D gene: TRBD1; J gene: TRBJ2-7; clone size: many; CDR3 DNA: TGTGCCAGCAGCCAAGTGACAGGGGGACCTGGCGAGCAGTACTTC; CDR3 protein: CASSQVTGGPGEQYF